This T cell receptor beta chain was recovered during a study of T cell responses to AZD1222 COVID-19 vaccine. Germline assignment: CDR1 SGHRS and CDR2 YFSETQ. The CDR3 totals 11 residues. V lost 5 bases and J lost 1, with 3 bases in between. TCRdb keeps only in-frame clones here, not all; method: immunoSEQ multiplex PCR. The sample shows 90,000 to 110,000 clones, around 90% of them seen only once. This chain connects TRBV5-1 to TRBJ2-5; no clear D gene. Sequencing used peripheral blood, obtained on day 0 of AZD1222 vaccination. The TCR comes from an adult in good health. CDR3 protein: CASRGQETQYF. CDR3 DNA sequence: TGCGCCAGCAGAGGCCAAGAGACCCAGTACTTC.